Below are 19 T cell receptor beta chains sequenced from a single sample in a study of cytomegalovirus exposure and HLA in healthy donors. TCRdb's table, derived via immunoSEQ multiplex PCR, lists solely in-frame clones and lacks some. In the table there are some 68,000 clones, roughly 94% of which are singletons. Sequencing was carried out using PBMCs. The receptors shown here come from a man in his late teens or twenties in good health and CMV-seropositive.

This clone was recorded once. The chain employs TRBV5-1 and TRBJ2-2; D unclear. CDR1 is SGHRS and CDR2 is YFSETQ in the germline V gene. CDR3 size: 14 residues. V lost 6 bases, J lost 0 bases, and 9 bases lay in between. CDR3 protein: CASNRDTNTGELFF. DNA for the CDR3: TGCGCCAGCAACCGAGACACGAACACCGGGGAGCTGTTTTTT.

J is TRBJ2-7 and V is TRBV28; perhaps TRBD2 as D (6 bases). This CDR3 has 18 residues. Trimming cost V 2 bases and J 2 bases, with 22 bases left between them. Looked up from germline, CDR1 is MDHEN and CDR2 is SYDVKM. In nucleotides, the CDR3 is TGTGCCAGCAGTTTACCCCAAACCGGCGGGATCGGGCCCTACGAGCAGTACTTC. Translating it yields CASSLPQTGGIGPYEQYF.

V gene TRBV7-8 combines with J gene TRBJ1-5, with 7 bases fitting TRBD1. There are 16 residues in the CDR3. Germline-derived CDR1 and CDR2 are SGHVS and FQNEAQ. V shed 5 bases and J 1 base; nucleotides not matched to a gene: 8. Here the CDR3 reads CASSGTGTASNQPQHF. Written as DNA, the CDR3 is TGTGCCAGCAGCGGCACCGGGACAGCGAGCAATCAGCCCCAGCATTTT.

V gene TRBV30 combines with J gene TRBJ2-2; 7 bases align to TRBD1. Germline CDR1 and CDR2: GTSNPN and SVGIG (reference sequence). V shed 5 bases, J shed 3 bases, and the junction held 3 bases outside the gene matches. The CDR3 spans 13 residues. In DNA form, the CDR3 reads TGTGCCTGGGACAGGGTCTACACCGGGGAGCTGTTTTTT. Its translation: CAWDRVYTGELFF.

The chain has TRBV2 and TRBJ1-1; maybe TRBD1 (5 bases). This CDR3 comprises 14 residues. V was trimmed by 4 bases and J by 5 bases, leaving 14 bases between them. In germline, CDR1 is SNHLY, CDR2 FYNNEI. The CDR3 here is CASSVGRGGTEAFF. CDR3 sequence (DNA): TGTGCCAGCAGTGTTGGTAGGGGTGGTACTGAAGCTTTCTTT.

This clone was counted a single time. The CDR3 coding sequence is TGCGCCAGCAGCGAAGTAGGGACAGGGGATGAAAAACTGTTTTTT. This translates into CASSEVGTGDEKLFF. V usage is TRBV4-1 and J usage is TRBJ1-4; the match to TRBD1 covers 10 bases. V was pared by 5 bases and J by 6 bases, with 6 bases of the junction left unmatched. This CDR3 region has 15 residues. The germline gives CDR1 MGHRA, CDR2 YSYEKL.

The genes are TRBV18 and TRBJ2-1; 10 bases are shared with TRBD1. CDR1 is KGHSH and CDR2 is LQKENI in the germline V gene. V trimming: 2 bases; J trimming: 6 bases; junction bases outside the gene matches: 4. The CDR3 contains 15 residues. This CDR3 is CASSPGTGATNEQFF. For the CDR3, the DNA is TGTGCCAGCTCACCAGGGACAGGGGCCACCAATGAGCAGTTCTTC. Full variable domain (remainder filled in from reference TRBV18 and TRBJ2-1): NAGVMQNPRHLVRRRGQEARLRCSPMKGHSHVYWYRQLPEEGLKFMVYLQKENIIDESGMPKERFSAEFPKEGPSILRIQQVVRGDSAAYFCASSPGTGATNEQFFGPGTRLTVL.

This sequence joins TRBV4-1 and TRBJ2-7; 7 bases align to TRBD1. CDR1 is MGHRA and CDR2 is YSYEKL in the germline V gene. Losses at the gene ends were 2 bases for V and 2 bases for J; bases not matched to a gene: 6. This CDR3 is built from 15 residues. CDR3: CASSQLWTGAYEQYF. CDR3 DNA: TGCGCCAGCAGCCAACTATGGACAGGAGCCTACGAGCAGTACTTC.

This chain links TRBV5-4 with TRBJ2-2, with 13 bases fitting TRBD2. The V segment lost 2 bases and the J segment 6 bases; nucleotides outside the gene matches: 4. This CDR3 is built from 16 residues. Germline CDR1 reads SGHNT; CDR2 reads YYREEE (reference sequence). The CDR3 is CASSFPGLAGPGELFF. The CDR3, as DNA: TGTGCCAGCAGCTTCCCGGGACTAGCGGGGCCCGGGGAGCTGTTTTTT. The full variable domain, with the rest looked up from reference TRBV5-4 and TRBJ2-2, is ETGVTQSPTHLIKTRGQQVTLRCSSQSGHNTVSWYQQALGQGPQFIFQYYREEENGRGNFPPRFSGLQFPNYSSELNVNALELDDSALYLCASSFPGLAGPGELFFGEGSRLTVL.

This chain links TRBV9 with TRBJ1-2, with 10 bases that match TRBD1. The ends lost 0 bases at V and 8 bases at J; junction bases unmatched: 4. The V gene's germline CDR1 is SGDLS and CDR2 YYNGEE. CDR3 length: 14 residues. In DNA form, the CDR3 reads TGTGCCAGCAGCGTAGACGGGACAGGGGTAGGCTACACCTTC. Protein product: CASSVDGTGVGYTF.

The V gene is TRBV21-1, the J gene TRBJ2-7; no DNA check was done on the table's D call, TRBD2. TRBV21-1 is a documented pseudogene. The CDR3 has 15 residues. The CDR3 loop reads CASSSRLAGNYEQYF. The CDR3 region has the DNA TGTGCCAGCAGCAGCAGACTAGCGGGGAACTACGAGCAGTACTTC.

CDR3 nucleotide sequence: TGTGCCAGCACCCGGCGGGGGCGGACGGATGGCTACACCTTC. Its protein product is CASTRRGRTDGYTF. J is TRBJ1-2 and V is TRBV13; the D gene is possibly TRBD1 (6 bases). V lost 7 bases to trimming and J lost 6 bases, with 18 bases between them. CDR3 length equals 14 residues. Germline V gives CDR1 PRHDT, CDR2 FYEKMQ (reference sequence).

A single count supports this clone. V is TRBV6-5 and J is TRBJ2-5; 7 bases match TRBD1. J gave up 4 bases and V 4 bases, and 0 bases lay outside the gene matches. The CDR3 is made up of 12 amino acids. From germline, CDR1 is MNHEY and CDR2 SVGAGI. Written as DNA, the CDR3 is TGTGCCAGCAGTTCAGGGGGAGAGACCCAGTACTTC. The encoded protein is CASSSGGETQYF.

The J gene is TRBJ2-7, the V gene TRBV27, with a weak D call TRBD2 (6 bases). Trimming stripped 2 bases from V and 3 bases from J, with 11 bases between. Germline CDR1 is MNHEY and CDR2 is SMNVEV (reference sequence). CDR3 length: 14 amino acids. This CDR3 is CASSLAPGGYEQYF. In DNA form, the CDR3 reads TGTGCCAGCAGTTTAGCCCCCGGGGGCTACGAGCAGTACTTC.

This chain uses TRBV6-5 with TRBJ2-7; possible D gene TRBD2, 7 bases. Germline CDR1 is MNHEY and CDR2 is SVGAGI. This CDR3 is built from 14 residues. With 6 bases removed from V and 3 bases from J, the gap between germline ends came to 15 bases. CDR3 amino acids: CASSPGRGYYEQYF. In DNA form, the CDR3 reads TGTGCCAGCAGCCCAGGGAGGGGGTACTACGAGCAGTACTTC.

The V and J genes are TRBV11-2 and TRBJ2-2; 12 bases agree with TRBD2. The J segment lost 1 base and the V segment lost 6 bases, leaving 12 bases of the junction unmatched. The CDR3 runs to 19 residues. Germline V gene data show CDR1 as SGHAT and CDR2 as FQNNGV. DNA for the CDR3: TGTGCCAGCAGTTTCCGACTAGCGGGAGCACGAGAGAACACCGGGGAGCTGTTTTTT. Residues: CASSFRLAGARENTGELFF.

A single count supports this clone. CDR3 sequence: CASSREGVEGTEAFF. CDR3 coding DNA: TGTGCCAGCAGTCGGGAGGGGGTGGAAGGCACTGAAGCTTTCTTT. This chain connects TRBV7-9 to TRBJ1-1, with a weak D call TRBD1 (6 bases). Germline V gene lookup returns CDR1 SEHNR and CDR2 FQNEAQ (reference sequence). V dropped 6 bases and J dropped 4 bases, with 18 bases sitting between them. The CDR3 length is 15 residues.

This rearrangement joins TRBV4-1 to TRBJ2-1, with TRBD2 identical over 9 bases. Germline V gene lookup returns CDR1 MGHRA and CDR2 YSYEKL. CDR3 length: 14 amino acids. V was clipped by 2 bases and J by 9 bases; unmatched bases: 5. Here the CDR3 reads CASSQPGLAVEQFF. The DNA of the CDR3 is TGCGCCAGCAGCCAACCGGGACTAGCCGTTGAGCAGTTCTTC.

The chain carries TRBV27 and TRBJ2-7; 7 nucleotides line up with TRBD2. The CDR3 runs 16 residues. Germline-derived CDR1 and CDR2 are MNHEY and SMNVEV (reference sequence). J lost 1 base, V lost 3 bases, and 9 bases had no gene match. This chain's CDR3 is CASSFRPGAGSYEQYF. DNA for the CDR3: TGTGCCAGCAGTTTTCGGCCAGGAGCGGGGTCCTACGAGCAGTACTTC.